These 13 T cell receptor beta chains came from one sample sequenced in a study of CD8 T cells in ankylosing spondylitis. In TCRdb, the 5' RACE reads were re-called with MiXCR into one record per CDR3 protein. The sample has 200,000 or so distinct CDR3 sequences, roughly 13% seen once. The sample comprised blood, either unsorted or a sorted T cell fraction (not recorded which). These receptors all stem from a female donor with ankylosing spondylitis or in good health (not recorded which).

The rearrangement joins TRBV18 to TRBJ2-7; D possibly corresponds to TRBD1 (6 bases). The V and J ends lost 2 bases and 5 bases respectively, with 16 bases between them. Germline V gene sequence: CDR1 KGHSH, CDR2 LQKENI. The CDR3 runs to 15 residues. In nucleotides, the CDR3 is TGTGCCAGCTCACCAAACAGGGAGACCTTCGACGAGCAGTACTTC. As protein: CASSPNRETFDEQYF.

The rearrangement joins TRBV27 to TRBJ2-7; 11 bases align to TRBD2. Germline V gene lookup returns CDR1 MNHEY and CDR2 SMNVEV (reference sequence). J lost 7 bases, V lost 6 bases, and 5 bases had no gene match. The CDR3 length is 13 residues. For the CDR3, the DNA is TGTGCCAGCAGACTGGCTAGCGGGGGGGAGCAGTACTTC. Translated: CASRLASGGEQYF.

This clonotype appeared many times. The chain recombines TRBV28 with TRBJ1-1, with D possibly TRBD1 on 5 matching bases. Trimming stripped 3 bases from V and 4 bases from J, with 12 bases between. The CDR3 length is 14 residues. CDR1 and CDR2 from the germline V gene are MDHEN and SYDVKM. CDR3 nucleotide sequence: TGTGCCAGCAGTTTGGGGCAGGGCTTCACTGAAGCTTTCTTT. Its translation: CASSLGQGFTEAFF.

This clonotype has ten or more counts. The CDR3 nucleotides are TGTGCCAGCAAGCGGGACCCCCCGACAATAGCGACTGAAGCTTTCTTT. Residues: CASKRDPPTIATEAFF. J is TRBJ1-1 and V is TRBV13; weak D call: TRBD1 (5 bases). CDR1 and CDR2 (germline): PRHDT, FYEKMQ (reference sequence). Trimming took off 7 bases at V and 5 bases at J, with 23 bases between the two ends. The CDR3 length is 16 residues.

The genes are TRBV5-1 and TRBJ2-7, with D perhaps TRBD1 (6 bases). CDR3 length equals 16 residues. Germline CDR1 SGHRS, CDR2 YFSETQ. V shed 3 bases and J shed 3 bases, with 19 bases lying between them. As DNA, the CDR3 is TGCGCCAGCAGCTCCATACAGGGAAGAACGTACTACGAGCAGTACTTC. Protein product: CASSSIQGRTYYEQYF.

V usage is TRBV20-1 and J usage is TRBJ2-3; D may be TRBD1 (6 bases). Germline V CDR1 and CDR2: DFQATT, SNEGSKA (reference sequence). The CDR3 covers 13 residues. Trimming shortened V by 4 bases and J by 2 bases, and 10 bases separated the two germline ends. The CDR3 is CSAIVGATDTQYF. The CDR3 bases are TGCAGTGCTATCGTGGGGGCCACAGATACGCAGTATTTT.

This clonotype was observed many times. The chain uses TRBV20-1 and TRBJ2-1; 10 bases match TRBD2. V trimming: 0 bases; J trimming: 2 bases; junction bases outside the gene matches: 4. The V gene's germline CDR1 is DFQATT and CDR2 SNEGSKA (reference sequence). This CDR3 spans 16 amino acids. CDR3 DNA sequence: TGCAGTGCTAGAGATCGGCTAGCGGGAGCCTACAATGAGCAGTTCTTC. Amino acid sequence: CSARDRLAGAYNEQFF.

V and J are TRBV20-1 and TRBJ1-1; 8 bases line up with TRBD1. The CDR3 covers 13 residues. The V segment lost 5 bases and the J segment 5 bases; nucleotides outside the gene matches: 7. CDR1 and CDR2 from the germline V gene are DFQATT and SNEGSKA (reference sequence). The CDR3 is CSAPDREGTEAFF. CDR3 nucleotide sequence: TGCAGTGCTCCGGACAGGGAGGGTACTGAAGCTTTCTTT.

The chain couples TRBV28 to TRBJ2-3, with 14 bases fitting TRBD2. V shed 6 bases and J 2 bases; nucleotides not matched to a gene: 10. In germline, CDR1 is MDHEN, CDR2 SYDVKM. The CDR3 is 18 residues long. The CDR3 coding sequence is TGTGCCAGCAGACTTCTAGGACTAGCGGGAGGTAACACAGATACGCAGTATTTT. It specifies CASRLLGLAGGNTDTQYF.

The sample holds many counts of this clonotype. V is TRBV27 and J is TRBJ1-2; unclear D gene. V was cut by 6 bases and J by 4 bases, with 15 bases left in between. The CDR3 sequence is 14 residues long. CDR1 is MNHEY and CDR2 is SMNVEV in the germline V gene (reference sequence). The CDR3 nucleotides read TGTGCCAGCAGCGCCTCAAACAGCCCCTATGGCTACACCTTC. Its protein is CASSASNSPYGYTF.

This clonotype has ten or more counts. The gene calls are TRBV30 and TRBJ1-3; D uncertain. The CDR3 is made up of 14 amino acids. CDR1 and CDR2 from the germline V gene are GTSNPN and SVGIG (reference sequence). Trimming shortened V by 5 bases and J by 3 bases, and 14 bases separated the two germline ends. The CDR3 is CAWVTWGVGNTIYF. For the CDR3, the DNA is TGTGCCTGGGTTACTTGGGGTGTTGGAAACACCATATATTTT.

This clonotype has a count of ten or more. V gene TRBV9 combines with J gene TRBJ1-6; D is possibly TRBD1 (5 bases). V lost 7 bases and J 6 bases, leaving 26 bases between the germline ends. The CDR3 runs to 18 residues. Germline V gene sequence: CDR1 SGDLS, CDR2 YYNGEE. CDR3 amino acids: CASWVVVGRKGSNSPLHF. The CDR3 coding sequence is TGTGCCAGCTGGGTTGTCGTGGGACGTAAGGGATCTAATTCACCCCTCCACTTT.

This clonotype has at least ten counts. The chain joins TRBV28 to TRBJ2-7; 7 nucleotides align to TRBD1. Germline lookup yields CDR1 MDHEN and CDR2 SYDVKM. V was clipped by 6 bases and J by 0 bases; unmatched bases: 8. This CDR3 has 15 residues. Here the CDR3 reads CASSPGQATSYEQYF. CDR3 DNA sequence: TGTGCCAGCAGCCCAGGACAGGCGACCTCCTACGAGCAGTACTTC.